These 10 T cell receptor beta chains were all obtained from the same sample, sequenced in a study of blood T cell repertoires in COVID-19. The protocol was immunoSEQ multiplex PCR, while the TCRdb copy is restricted to in-frame clones and leaves out a portion. The table shows 190,000 or so clones, with 85% to 90% occurring only once. The specimen sequenced was peripheral blood. The receptors originated from a man aged 60 to 69 who had recovered from COVID-19.

The count of this clone is one. The chain employs TRBV15 and TRBJ2-3; 11 nucleotides align to TRBD2. The CDR3 sequence is 19 residues long. Per germline, CDR1 LNHNV and CDR2 YYDKDF (reference sequence). After removal of 0 bases from V and 4 bases from J, the junction contained 12 bases not matched to a gene. The CDR3 region is CATSRERAGTSGLSDTQYF. The CDR3 DNA sequence: TGTGCCACCAGCAGAGAACGGGCCGGGACTAGCGGATTATCAGATACGCAGTATTTT.

The rearrangement links TRBV15 to TRBJ2-2; 7 bases line up with TRBD1. Trimming took 1 base from V and 4 from J; bases not matched to a gene: 6. Germline assignment: CDR1 LNHNV and CDR2 YYDKDF (reference sequence). The CDR3 extends over 16 amino acids. CDR3 sequence: CATSRATGVGTGELFF. The CDR3, as DNA: TGTGCCACCAGCAGAGCCACAGGGGTGGGCACCGGGGAGCTGTTTTTT.

The chain links TRBV5-6 to TRBJ1-1; D unclear. The CDR3 loop spans 15 amino acids. The ends were cut back, 0 bases at V and 1 base at J, with 10 bases in the middle. From germline, CDR1 is SGHDT and CDR2 YYEEEE. The CDR3 spells CASSLGVQKNTEAFF. The CDR3 DNA is TGTGCCAGCAGCTTGGGAGTACAGAAGAACACTGAAGCTTTCTTT.

A single count supports this clone. This chain connects TRBV7-3 to TRBJ2-3; TRBD2 aligns across 8 bases. The CDR3 extends over 16 amino acids. Germline values: CDR1 SGHTA, CDR2 FQGTGA. J was trimmed by 1 base and V by 4 bases; bases with no gene match: 7. DNA of the CDR3: TGTGCCAGCAGCTCTTCCGGGACTAGTCGCACAGATACGCAGTATTTT. Translated, it gives CASSSSGTSRTDTQYF.

This chain links TRBV5-1 with TRBJ2-3; TRBD2 aligns across 8 bases. Trimming took 3 bases from V and 2 from J; bases not matched to a gene: 17. Germline V gene data show CDR1 as SGHRS and CDR2 as YFSETQ. The CDR3 loop spans 19 amino acids. The CDR3 reads CASSSLREFSGTNTDTQYF. The CDR3, as DNA: TGCGCCAGCAGCTCCCTACGGGAGTTTAGCGGGACCAACACAGATACGCAGTATTTT.

This chain uses TRBV5-1 with TRBJ2-7; 7 positions match TRBD1. Germline V gene lookup returns CDR1 SGHRS and CDR2 YFSETQ. The CDR3 runs 14 residues. Trimming at V came to 4 bases and at J to 1 base, leaving 5 bases not matched to a gene. Written as DNA, the CDR3 is TGCGCCAGCAGCGGCCGGGACAGTTCCTACGAGCAGTACTTC. It is translated as CASSGRDSSYEQYF.

V gene TRBV5-1 combines with J gene TRBJ2-6; 7 bases fit TRBD1. CDR1 and CDR2 (germline): SGHRS, YFSETQ. With V trimmed by 4 bases and J by 1 base, 2 bases remained unmatched. The CDR3 spans 15 residues. CDR3 nucleotides: TGCGCCAGCAGCCCACAGGGGTCTGGGGCCAACGTCCTGACTTTC. Its protein is CASSPQGSGANVLTF.

About this clone: The same CDR3 also results from other DNA sequences found in this sample. The V call is TRBV6-5, the J call TRBJ2-7; tentative D call: TRBD1 (6 bases). The CDR3 length is 14 residues. V lost 5 bases and J 4 bases, leaving 15 bases between the germline ends. Germline CDR1 and CDR2: MNHEY and SVGAGI. The CDR3, as DNA: TGTGCCAGCAGTCCCGGGCAGGGGAAATACGAGCAGTACTTC. Encoded protein: CASSPGQGKYEQYF.

V usage is TRBV4-1 and J usage is TRBJ2-1, with 7 bases matching TRBD2. V trimming: 1 base; J trimming: 1 base; junction bases outside the gene matches: 1. Germline CDR1 is MGHRA and CDR2 is YSYEKL. The CDR3 has 15 residues. The CDR3 here is CASSQASGSYNEQFF. DNA of the CDR3: TGCGCCAGCAGCCAAGCTAGCGGTTCCTACAATGAGCAGTTCTTC.

The chain uses TRBV19 and TRBJ1-6; a weak D match, TRBD1 (6 bases). V lost 4 bases to trimming and J lost 5 bases, with 15 bases between them. The length of the CDR3 is 16 residues. The germline CDR1 and CDR2 sequences are LNHDA and SQIVND (reference sequence). In nucleotides, the CDR3 is TGTGCCAGTAGTAACAGGGCTAGAGGTGATAATTCACCCCTCCACTTT. It codes for CASSNRARGDNSPLHF.